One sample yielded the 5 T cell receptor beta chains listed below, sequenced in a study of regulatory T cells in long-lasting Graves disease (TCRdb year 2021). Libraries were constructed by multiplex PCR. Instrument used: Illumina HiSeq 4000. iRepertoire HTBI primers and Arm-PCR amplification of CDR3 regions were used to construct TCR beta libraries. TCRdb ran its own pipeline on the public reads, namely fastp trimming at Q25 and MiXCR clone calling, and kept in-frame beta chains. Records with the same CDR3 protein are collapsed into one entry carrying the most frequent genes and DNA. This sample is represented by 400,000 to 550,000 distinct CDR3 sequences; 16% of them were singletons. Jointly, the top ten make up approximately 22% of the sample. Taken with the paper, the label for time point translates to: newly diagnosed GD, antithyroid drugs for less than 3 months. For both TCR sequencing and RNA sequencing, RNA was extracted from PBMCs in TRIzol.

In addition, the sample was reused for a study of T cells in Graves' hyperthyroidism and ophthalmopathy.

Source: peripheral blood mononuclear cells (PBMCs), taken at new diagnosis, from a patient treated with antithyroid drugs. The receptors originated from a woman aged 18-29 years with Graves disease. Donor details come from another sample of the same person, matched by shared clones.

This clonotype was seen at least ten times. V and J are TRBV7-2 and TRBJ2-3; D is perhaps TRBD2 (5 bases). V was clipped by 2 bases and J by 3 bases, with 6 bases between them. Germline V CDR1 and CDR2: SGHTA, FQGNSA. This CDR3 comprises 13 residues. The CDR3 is CASSLRETDTQYF. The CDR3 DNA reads TGTGCCAGCAGCTTAAGGGAGACAGATACGCAGTATTTT.

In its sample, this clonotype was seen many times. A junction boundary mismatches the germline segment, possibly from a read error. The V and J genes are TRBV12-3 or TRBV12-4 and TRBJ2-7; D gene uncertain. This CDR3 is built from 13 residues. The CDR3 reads CASSLVPSFEQYF. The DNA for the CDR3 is TGTGCCAGCAGTTTGGTCCCTTCCTTCGAGCAGTACTTC.

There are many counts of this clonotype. The DNA of the CDR3 is TGTGCCAGCAGTTTAATACTTCAGGGGACTGAAGCTTTCTTT. This codes for CASSLILQGTEAFF. The J gene is TRBJ1-1, the V gene TRBV28; the D gene is possibly TRBD1 (6 bases). Per germline, CDR1 MDHEN and CDR2 SYDVKM. V was trimmed by 2 bases and J by 5 bases, leaving 12 bases between them. The CDR3 length is 14 residues.

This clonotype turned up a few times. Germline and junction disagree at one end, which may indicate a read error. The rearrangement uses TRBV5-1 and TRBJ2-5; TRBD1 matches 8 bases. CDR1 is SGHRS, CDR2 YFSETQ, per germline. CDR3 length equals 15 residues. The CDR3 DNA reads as TGTGCCAGCAGCTTGGCGACAGGGGTCGGGGAGACCCAGTACTTC. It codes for CASSLATGVGETQYF. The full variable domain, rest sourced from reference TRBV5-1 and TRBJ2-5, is KAGVTQTPRYLIKTRGQQVTLSCSPISGHRSVSWYQQTPGQGLQFLFEYFSETQRNKGNFPGRFSGRQFSNSRSEMNVSTLELGDSALYLCASSLATGVGETQYFGPGTRLLVL.

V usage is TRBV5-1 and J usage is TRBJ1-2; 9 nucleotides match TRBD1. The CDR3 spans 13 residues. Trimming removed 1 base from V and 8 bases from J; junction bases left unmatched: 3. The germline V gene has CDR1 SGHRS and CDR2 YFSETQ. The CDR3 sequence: CASSLTGGGGYTF. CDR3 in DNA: TGCGCCAGCAGCTTGACAGGGGGCGGCGGCTACACCTTC.